The TCR beta chain under discussion was sequenced for a study of blood T cell repertoires in COVID-19. Study information: Spain, Italy and the United States supplied samples that represented acute and convalescent COVID-19. Nucleic acid was either cDNA or gDNA, and it came from T cells, B-cell-depleted T cells, or PBMCs.

Original methodology: Nucleated cell number was recorded as an estimate derived from reference gene primer amplification. Data came from immunoSEQ multiplex PCR; TCRdb stores just in-frame clones and leaves some out. V and J calls and clone size are as listed in that table; D and trimming were resolved from the DNA. The sample lists 200,000 to 300,000 clones; 70% to 90% were seen once. With 4 bases removed from V and 4 bases from J, the gap between germline ends came to 8 bases. The CDR3 consists of 12 residues. Looked up from germline, CDR1 is SGHDT and CDR2 is YYEEEE. The J gene is TRBJ1-2, the V gene TRBV5-6; no definite D call. Sequencing input: peripheral blood. This clonotype originated in a woman aged 40 to 50 with acute or convalescent COVID-19. The CDR3 nucleotides are TGTGCCAGCAGCACCCGGTCCTATGGCTACACCTTC. As protein: CASSTRSYGYTF.